The 4 T cell receptor beta chains below come from one sample, sequenced in a study of blood T cell repertoires in COVID-19. The repertoire was sequenced with immunoSEQ multiplex PCR; TCRdb's copy has only in-frame clones and lacks some. The profile shows approximately 200,000 clones, almost 80% of them singletons. Sequences were obtained from peripheral blood. These receptors came from a man aged 60-69 years with active or convalescent COVID-19.

The V call is TRBV7-2, the J call TRBJ2-3, with TRBD2 matching over 8 bases. The CDR3 totals 15 residues. Germline CDR1 reads SGHTA; CDR2 reads FQGNSA. V was pared by 5 bases and J by 0 bases, with 4 bases of the junction left unmatched. The CDR3 reads CASSTAGVSTDTQYF. Here the CDR3 DNA reads TGTGCCAGCAGCACAGCGGGAGTTAGCACAGATACGCAGTATTTT.

This chain uses TRBV7-9 with TRBJ1-2; a weak D match, TRBD1 (6 bases). This CDR3 has 13 amino acids. Germline V gene data show CDR1 as SEHNR and CDR2 as FQNEAQ (reference sequence). Trimming took off 5 bases at V and 8 bases at J, with 15 bases between the two ends. CDR3 DNA sequence: TGTGCCAGCAGCGGGACGTACAGGGACGGCTACACCTTC. Amino acid sequence: CASSGTYRDGYTF.

On this clone itself: Other DNA sequences in this sample translate to the same CDR3. The chain couples TRBV4-1 to TRBJ2-7, with D perhaps matching TRBD2 (6 bases). This CDR3 has 14 amino acids. Deletions cut 3 bases from V and 1 base from J, with 10 bases between. The germline gives CDR1 MGHRA, CDR2 YSYEKL. In nucleotides, the CDR3 is TGCGCCAGCAGCCACCCGGGACTTTCCTACGAGCAGTACTTC. Its translation: CASSHPGLSYEQYF.

This clone was seen more than once but under ten times. The same CDR3 is also encoded by other DNA sequences in this sample. The chain joins TRBV28 to TRBJ2-5; D is perhaps TRBD2 (7 bases). The germline CDR1 and CDR2 sequences are MDHEN and SYDVKM. The CDR3 contains 13 residues. The V gene lost 8 bases and the J gene lost 4 bases, with 14 bases spanning the gap. CDR3 in amino acids: CASRLGGRETQYF. As DNA, the CDR3 is TGTGCCAGCCGCCTGGGGGGGCGAGAGACCCAGTACTTC.